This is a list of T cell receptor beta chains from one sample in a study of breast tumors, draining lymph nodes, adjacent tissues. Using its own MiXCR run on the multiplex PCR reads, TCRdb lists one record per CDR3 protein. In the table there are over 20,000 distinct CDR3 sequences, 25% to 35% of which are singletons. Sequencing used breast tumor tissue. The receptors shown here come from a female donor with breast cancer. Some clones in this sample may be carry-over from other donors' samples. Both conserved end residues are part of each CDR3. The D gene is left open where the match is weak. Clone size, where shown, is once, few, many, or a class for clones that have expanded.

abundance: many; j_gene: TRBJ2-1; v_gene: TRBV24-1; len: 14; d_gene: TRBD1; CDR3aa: CATSQRDSGYEQFF; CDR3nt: TGTGCCACCAGTCAACGGGACAGTGGCTATGAGCAGTTCTTC
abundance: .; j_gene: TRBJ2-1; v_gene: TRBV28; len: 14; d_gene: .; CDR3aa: CASSHTGPYNEQFF; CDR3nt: TGTGCCAGCAGTCACACAGGACCCTACAATGAGCAGTTCTTC
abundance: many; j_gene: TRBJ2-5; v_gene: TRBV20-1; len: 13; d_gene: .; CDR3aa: CSALKGGGETQYF; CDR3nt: TGCAGTGCCTTAAAGGGAGGGGGCGAGACCCAGTACTTC
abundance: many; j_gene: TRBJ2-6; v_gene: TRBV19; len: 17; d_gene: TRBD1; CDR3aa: CASTYDRGQAGANVLTF; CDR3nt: TGTGCCAGTACGTACGACAGGGGGCAAGCTGGGGCCAACGTCCTGACTTTC
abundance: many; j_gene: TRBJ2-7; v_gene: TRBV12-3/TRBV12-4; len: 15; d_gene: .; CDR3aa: CASSISGRIPYEQYF; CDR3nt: TGTGCCAGCAGCATCAGCGGACGGATCCCCTACGAGCAGTACTTC
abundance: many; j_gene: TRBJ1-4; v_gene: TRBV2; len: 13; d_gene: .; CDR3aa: CASLADQNEKLFF; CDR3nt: TGTGCCAGCTTAGCGGACCAAAATGAAAAACTGTTTTTT
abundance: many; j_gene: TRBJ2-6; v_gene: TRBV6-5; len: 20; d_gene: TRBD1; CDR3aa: CASSYSLPGQASSGANVLTF; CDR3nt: TGTGCCAGCAGTTATTCCCTTCCGGGACAGGCTAGCTCTGGGGCCAACGTCCTGACTTTC
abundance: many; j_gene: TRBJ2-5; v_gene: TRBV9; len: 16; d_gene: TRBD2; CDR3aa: CASSVAPGLAGETQYF; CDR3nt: TGTGCCAGCAGCGTAGCTCCCGGACTAGCGGGAGAGACCCAGTACTTC
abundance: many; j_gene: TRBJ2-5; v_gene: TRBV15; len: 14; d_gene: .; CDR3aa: CATSRVAGSETQYF; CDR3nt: TGTGCCACCAGCAGAGTGGCGGGGTCAGAGACCCAGTACTTC
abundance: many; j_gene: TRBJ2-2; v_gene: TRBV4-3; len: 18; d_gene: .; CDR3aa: CASSLRLSRGSNTGELFF; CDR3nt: TGCGCCAGCAGCCTTAGACTTAGTCGGGGTTCGAACACCGGGGAGCTGTTTTTT
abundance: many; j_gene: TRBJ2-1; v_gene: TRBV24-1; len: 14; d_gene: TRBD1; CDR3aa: CATSQRQGFDEQFF; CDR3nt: TGTGCCACCAGTCAGCGACAGGGGTTCGATGAGCAGTTCTTC
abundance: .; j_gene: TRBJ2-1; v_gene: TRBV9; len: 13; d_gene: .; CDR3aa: CASSGTTDNEQFF; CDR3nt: TGTGCCAGCAGCGGGACGACTGACAATGAGCAGTTCTTC
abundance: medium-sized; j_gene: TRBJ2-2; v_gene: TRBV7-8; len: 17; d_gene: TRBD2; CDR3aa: CASSPRTSGSNTGELFF; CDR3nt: TGTGCCAGCAGCCCAAGGACTAGCGGGTCGAACACCGGGGAGCTGTTTTTT
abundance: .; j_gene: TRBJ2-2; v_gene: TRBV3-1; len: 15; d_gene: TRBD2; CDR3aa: CASRAPSGSPGELLF; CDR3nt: TGTGCCAGCAGGGCTCCTAGCGGGAGCCCCGGGGAGCTGCTTTTT
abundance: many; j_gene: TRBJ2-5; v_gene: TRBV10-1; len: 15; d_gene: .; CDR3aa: CASSGSGSRQETQYF; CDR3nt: TGCGCCAGCAGTGGATCGGGGTCCCGCCAAGAGACCCAGTACTTC
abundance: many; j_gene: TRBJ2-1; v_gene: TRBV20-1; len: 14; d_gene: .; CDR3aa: CSASVRGSYNEQFF; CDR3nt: TGCAGTGCTAGTGTAAGGGGGTCCTACAATGAGCAGTTCTTC
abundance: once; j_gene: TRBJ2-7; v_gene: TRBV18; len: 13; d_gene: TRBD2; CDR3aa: CASSPTSEYEQYF; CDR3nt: TGTGCCAGCTCACCGACTAGCGAGTACGAGCAGTACTTC
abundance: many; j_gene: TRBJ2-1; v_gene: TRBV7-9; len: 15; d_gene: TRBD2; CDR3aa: CASSSGTSGFNEQFF; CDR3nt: TGTGCCAGCAGCTCTGGGACTAGCGGGTTCAATGAGCAGTTCTTC
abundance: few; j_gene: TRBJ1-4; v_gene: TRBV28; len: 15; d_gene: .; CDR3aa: CASSLYTGFREKLFF; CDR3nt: TGTGCCAGCAGTTTATATACGGGGTTTAGGGAAAAACTGTTTTTT
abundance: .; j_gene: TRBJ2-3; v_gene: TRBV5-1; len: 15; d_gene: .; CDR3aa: CASLSPSTSTDTQYF; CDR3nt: TGCGCCAGCTTGTCTCCCAGCACTAGCACAGATACGCAGTATTTT
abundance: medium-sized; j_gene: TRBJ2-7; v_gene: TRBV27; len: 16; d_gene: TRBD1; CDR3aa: CASSATRDRVYHEQYF; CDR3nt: TGTGCCAGCAGTGCAACAAGGGACAGAGTCTATCACGAGCAGTACTTC
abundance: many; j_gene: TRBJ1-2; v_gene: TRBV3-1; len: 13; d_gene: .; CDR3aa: CASSQSEIYGYTF; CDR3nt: TGTGCCAGCAGCCAGAGCGAAATCTATGGCTACACCTTC
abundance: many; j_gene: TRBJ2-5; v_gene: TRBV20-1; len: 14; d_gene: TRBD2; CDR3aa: CSAPRGVAEETQYF; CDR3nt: TGCAGTGCTCCTCGGGGGGTAGCGGAAGAGACCCAGTACTTC
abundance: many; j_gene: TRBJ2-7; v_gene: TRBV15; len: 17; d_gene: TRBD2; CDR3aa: CATSRAVWRETPYEQYF; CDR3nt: TGTGCCACCAGCAGAGCGGTCTGGCGGGAGACCCCGTACGAGCAGTACTTC
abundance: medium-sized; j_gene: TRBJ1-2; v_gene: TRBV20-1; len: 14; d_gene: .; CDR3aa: CSASTGGASYGYTF; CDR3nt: TGCAGTGCTAGTACGGGGGGCGCCTCCTATGGCTACACCTTC
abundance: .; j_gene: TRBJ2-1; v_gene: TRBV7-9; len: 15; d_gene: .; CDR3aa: CASSLSLASIGEQFF; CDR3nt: TGTGCCAGCAGCTTAAGTCTGGCTAGTATCGGTGAGCAGTTCTTC
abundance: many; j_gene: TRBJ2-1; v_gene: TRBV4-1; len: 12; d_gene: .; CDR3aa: CASSQDLDEQFF; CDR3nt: TGCGCCAGCAGCCAAGACCTAGATGAGCAGTTCTTC
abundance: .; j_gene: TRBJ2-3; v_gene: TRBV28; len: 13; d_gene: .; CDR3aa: CASSSQQPDTQYF; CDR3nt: TGTGCCAGCAGTTCCCAGCAGCCAGATACGCAGTATTTT
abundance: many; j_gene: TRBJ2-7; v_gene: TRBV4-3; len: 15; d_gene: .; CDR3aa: CASSQVIRGSYEQYF; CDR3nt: TGCGCCAGCAGCCAAGTCATAAGAGGCTCCTACGAGCAGTACTTC
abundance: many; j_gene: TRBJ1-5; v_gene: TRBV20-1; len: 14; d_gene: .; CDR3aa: CSARGPRGNQPQHF; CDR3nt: TGCAGTGCTAGGGGACCCCGGGGCAATCAGCCCCAGCATTTT
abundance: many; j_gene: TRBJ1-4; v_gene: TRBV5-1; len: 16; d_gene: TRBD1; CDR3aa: CASSLNSDRFYEKLFF; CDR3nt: TGCGCCAGCAGCTTAAATTCGGACAGGTTTTATGAAAAACTGTTTTTT
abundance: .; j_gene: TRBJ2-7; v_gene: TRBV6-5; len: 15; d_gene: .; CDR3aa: CASSYKLVPTYEQYF; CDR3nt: TGTGCCAGCAGTTACAAACTAGTGCCAACCTACGAGCAGTACTTC
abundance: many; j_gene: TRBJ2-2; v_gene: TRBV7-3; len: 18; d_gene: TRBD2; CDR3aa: CASREKLAGGPRTGELFF; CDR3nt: TGTGCCAGCAGAGAGAAACTAGCGGGAGGGCCGCGGACCGGGGAGCTGTTTTTT
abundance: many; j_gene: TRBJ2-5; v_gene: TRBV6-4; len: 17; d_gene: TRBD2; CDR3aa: CASSVSSGSKGRETQYF; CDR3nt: TGTGCCAGCAGTGTGTCCAGCGGGAGTAAAGGGCGAGAGACCCAGTACTTC